This T cell receptor (beta chain) was documented in a study of T cell responses to AZD1222 COVID-19 vaccine. About the research overall: Second doses were pooled across both intervals (about 4 or about 12 weeks).

Method: immunoSEQ multiplex PCR; TCRdb's copy keeps in-frame clones and lacks some. Altogether approximately 130,000 clones are present, nearly 95% being singletons, with the ten largest covering 0.85% to 0.95%. This receptor was identified in an adult in good health. The material was peripheral blood, obtained on day 0 of AZD1222 vaccination.

CDR3 amino acids: CASSLDHWQGAANTGELFF. The CDR3 DNA is TGTGCCAGCAGCTTAGACCATTGGCAGGGGGCGGCGAACACCGGGGAGCTGTTTTTT. The chain carries TRBV11-2 and TRBJ2-2; 8 nucleotides agree with TRBD1. The junction had 9 bases not matched to a gene; V was cut back by 0 bases and J by 0 bases. The CDR3 spans 19 residues. The V gene's germline CDR1 is SGHAT and CDR2 FQNNGV.